These 16 T cell receptor beta chains were sequenced from one sample in a study of STAT3 mutations in large granular lymphocyte leukemia. Here immunoSEQ multiplex PCR was the method, and the copy in TCRdb shows in-frame clones only, minus some. Altogether about 39,000 clones are present, roughly 77% being singletons, with the ten largest covering 0.43%. Study-wide points: At least one immunodominant TCR beta clonotype appeared in every T-cell large granular lymphocyte leukemia patient.

Their cognate antigens are unknown. The sequenced sample was PBMCs. These receptors were taken from a human donor with T large granular lymphocyte leukemia. Some clones in this sample may be carry-over from other donors' samples.

V usage is TRBV5-6 and J usage is TRBJ2-3; D is ambiguous. The CDR3 is 15 residues long. Trimming removed 0 bases from V and 2 bases from J, with 10 bases in between. Germline values: CDR1 SGHDT, CDR2 YYEEEE. For the CDR3, the DNA is TGTGCCAGCAGCTTGGCGTGGACCAACACAGATACGCAGTATTTT. Protein sequence: CASSLAWTNTDTQYF.

Only a few counts were recorded for this clone. J is TRBJ1-1 and V is TRBV12-5, with D unresolved. The CDR3 spans 13 residues. Deletions cut 1 base from V and 4 bases from J, with 7 bases between. Germline CDR1 is LGHNT and CDR2 is FRNRAP. CDR3 residues: CASGLEEGTEAFF. The DNA of the CDR3 is TGTGCTAGTGGTTTGGAGGAAGGCACTGAAGCTTTCTTT.

The chain recombines TRBV7-9 with TRBJ2-7; unclear D gene. Per the germline V gene, CDR1 is SEHNR and CDR2 is FQNEAQ (reference sequence). Deletions cut 0 bases from V and 2 bases from J, with 14 bases between. The CDR3 contains 16 residues. CDR3 in amino acids: CASSLALGINAYEQYF. In nucleotides, the CDR3 is TGTGCCAGCAGCTTAGCGCTAGGTATAAATGCCTACGAGCAGTACTTC.

The chain employs TRBV19 and TRBJ2-3; perhaps TRBD1 as D (6 bases). Germline V gives CDR1 LNHDA, CDR2 SQIVND (reference sequence). CDR3 length: 14 amino acids. Trimming removed 3 bases at V and 6 bases at J, with 13 bases between. CDR3 in DNA: TGTGCCAGTAGTATCTTACAGGGAGCGGATACGCAGTATTTT. This translates into CASSILQGADTQYF.

CDR3 region: CASSQAGRGLRDTGELFF. In DNA form, the CDR3 reads TGCGCCAGCAGCCAAGCGGGACGGGGGCTTCGGGACACCGGGGAGCTGTTTTTT. The chain recombines TRBV4-3 with TRBJ2-2; either TRBD1 or TRBD2 may fit D (6 bases each). Per the germline V gene, CDR1 is LGHNA and CDR2 is YSLEER. The CDR3 has 18 amino acids. Trimming removed 1 base at V and 3 bases at J, with 18 bases between.

The V and J genes are TRBV6-5 and TRBJ1-5; D uncertain. CDR1 MNHEY and CDR2 SVGAGI come from the germline V gene. Trimming took 6 bases from V and 1 from J, leaving 13 bases between them. The CDR3 has 15 residues. The CDR3 here is CASRLSGFSNQPQHF. The DNA of the CDR3 is TGTGCCAGCAGACTATCGGGGTTCAGCAATCAGCCCCAGCATTTT.

This clone was detected only a few times. This chain joins TRBV30 and TRBJ2-7; tentative D call: TRBD1 (5 bases). V lost 1 base and J lost 3, with 7 bases in between. Per germline, CDR1 GTSNPN and CDR2 SVGIG (reference sequence). CDR3 length: 12 amino acids. This CDR3 reads CAWSGQGYEQYF. The DNA of the CDR3 is TGTGCCTGGAGTGGGCAGGGCTACGAGCAGTACTTC.

The chain recombines TRBV28 with TRBJ1-2, with unresolved D. Trimming left V 2 bases short and J 2 bases short, with 9 bases between. The CDR3 sequence is 14 residues long. Per the germline V gene, CDR1 is MDHEN and CDR2 is SYDVKM. The CDR3 nucleotides read TGTGCCAGCAGTTTACGGCCGGAGAACTATGGCTACACCTTC. It codes for CASSLRPENYGYTF.

In the case of this clone: One junction end does not reproduce the germline sequence, and a read error may be involved. The chain recombines TRBV7-7 with TRBJ2-1; 7 nucleotides agree with TRBD2. Per the germline V gene, CDR1 is SSHAT and CDR2 is FNYEAQ (reference sequence). The CDR3 sequence is 13 residues long. The CDR3 loop reads CASSPGTNSGQFF. The CDR3, as DNA: TGTGCTAGCAGCCCCGGGACTAACTCAGGGCAGTTCTTC.

The chain employs TRBV6-6 and TRBJ1-5, with a possible D match to TRBD1 (6 bases). The germline gives CDR1 MNHNY, CDR2 SVGAGI (reference sequence). The CDR3 loop spans 16 amino acids. V lost 8 bases and J lost 4, with 21 bases in between. The CDR3 sequence: CASAHFSRGRNQPQHF. The CDR3 region has the DNA TGTGCCAGCGCCCATTTTTCACGGGGGCGTAATCAGCCCCAGCATTTT.

This chain joins TRBV6-5 and TRBJ2-5, with 8 bases aligning to TRBD1. J lost 5 bases, V lost 6 bases, and 8 bases had no gene match. CDR3 length: 14 amino acids. The V gene's germline CDR1 is MNHEY and CDR2 SVGAGI. The CDR3 region is CASRTGQVMETQYF. CDR3 sequence (DNA): TGTGCCAGCAGAACGGGACAGGTGATGGAGACCCAGTACTTC.

The gene calls are TRBV7-8 and TRBJ2-7, with TRBD1 as a possible D gene (7 bases). This CDR3 is built from 15 residues. Germline V CDR1 and CDR2: SGHVS, FQNEAQ. V gave up 1 base and J gave up 3 bases, with 13 bases separating them. CDR3 DNA sequence: TGTGCCAGCAGCTTAGTGGTTCAGGGGGGCTACGAGCAGTACTTC. This codes for CASSLVVQGGYEQYF.

The chain uses TRBV14 and TRBJ2-1; D is uncertain. Trimming stripped 1 base from V and 2 bases from J, with 9 bases between. CDR3 size: 15 residues. The germline V gene encodes CDR1 SGHDN and CDR2 FVKESK. Written as DNA, the CDR3 is TGTGCCAGCAGCCAAGTCGAGCTCGCCTACAATGAGCAGTTCTTC. Encoded protein: CASSQVELAYNEQFF.

The V and J genes are TRBV11-1 and TRBJ1-6; D unclear. Germline V CDR1 and CDR2: SGHAT, FQDESV (reference sequence). V dropped 3 bases and J dropped 6 bases, with 9 bases sitting between them. This CDR3 region has 14 residues. The CDR3 protein is CASSFLGSNSPLHF. The DNA for the CDR3 is TGTGCCAGCAGCTTCTTGGGGAGTAATTCACCCCTCCACTTT.

This clone has a single count. V and J are TRBV19 and TRBJ2-4; TRBD1 matches at 9 bases. CDR1 and CDR2 from the germline V gene are LNHDA and SQIVND (reference sequence). This CDR3 contains 15 residues. The V and J ends lost 4 bases and 6 bases, in that order; junction bases with no gene match: 7. Here the CDR3 reads CASSTAPGQGNIQYF. The CDR3, as DNA: TGTGCCAGTAGTACTGCACCGGGACAGGGAAACATTCAGTACTTC.

This chain connects TRBV30 to TRBJ1-1; tentative D call: TRBD1 (5 bases). This CDR3 spans 13 amino acids. The V gene's germline CDR1 is GTSNPN and CDR2 SVGIG (reference sequence). Between the trimmed V and J ends, which lost 2 bases and 1 base, there was a span of 8 bases. CDR3 in DNA: TGTGCCTGGAGTAGAACAGGGAACACTGAAGCTTTCTTT. It yields the protein CAWSRTGNTEAFF.